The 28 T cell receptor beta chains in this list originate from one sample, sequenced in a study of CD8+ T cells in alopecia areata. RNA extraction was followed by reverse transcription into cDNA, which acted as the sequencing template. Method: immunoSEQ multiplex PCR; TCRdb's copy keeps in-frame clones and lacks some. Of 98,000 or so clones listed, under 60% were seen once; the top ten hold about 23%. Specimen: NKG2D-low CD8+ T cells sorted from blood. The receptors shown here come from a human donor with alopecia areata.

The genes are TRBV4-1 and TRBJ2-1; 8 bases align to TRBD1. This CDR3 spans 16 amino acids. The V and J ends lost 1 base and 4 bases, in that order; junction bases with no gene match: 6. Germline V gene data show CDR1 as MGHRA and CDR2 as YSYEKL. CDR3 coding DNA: TGCGCCAGCAGCCAAGGTGACAGGGGCCTATACAATGAGCAGTTCTTC. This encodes CASSQGDRGLYNEQFF.

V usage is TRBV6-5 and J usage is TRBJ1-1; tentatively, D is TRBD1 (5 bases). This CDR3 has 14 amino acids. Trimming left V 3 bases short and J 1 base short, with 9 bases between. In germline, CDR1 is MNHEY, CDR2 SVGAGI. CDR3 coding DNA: TGTGCCAGCAGTTATGCGGGGCCGAACACTGAAGCTTTCTTT. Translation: CASSYAGPNTEAFF.

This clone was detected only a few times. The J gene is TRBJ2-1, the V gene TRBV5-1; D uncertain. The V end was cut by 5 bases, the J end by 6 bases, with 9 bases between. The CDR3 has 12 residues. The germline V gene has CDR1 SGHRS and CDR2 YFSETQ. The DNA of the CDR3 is TGCGCCAGCAGTTCCGGCACCAATGAGCAGTTCTTC. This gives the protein CASSSGTNEQFF.

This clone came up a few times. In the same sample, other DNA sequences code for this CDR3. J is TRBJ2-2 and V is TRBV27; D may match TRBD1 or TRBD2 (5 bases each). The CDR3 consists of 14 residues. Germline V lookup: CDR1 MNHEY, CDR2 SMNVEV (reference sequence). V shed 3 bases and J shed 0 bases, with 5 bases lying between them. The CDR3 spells CASSLGANTGELFF. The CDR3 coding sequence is TGTGCCAGCAGTTTGGGGGCGAACACCGGGGAGCTGTTTTTT.

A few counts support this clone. CDR3 DNA: TGTGCCAGTAGGGGAGAGGGGACCGGGGAGCTGTTTTTT. This sequence encodes CASRGEGTGELFF. The chain combines TRBV19 with TRBJ2-2; D possibly uses TRBD1 or TRBD2 (5 bases each). The CDR3 has 13 amino acids. Germline V gene data show CDR1 as LNHDA and CDR2 as SQIVND (reference sequence). Trimming removed 6 bases from V and 5 bases from J, with 10 bases in between.

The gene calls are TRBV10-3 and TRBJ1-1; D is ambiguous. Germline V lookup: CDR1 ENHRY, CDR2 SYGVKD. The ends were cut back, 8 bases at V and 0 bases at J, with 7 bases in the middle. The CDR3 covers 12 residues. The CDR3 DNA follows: TGTGCCATCGGGTCAGTGAACACTGAAGCTTTCTTT. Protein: CAIGSVNTEAFF.

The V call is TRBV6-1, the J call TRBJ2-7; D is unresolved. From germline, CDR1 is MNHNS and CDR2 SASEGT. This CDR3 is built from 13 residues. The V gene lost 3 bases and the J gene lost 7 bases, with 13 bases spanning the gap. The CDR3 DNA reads TGTGCCAGCAGTGAGAACGTCGCGAGAGAGCAGTACTTC. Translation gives CASSENVAREQYF.

CDR3 bases: TGTGCCAGCAGTTACTCGAGGATCCCGGATGAGCAGTTCTTC. It is translated as CASSYSRIPDEQFF. The chain is built from TRBV6-5 and TRBJ2-1, with D uncertain. Trimming shortened V by 0 bases and J by 8 bases, and 11 bases separated the two germline ends. Germline CDR1 MNHEY, CDR2 SVGAGI. CDR3 length equals 14 residues.

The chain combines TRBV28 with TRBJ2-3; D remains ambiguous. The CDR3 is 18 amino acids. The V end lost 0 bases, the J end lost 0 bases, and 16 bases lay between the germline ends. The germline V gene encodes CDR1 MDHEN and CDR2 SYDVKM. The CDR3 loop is CASSLWTTNLASTDTQYF. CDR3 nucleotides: TGTGCCAGCAGTTTATGGACAACGAATTTGGCGAGCACAGATACGCAGTATTTT.

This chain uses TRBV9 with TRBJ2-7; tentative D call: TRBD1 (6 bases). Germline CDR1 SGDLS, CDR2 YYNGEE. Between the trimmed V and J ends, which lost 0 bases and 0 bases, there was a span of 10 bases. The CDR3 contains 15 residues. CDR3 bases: TGTGCCAGCAGCGTAGGTGGACAGAGCTCCTACGAGCAGTACTTC. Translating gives CASSVGGQSSYEQYF.

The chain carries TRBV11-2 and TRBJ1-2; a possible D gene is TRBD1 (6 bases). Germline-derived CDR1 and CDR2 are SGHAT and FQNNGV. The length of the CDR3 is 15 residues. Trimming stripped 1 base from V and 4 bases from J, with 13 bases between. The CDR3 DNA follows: TGTGCCAGCAGCTTAGCGTACGGGGGCCTCTATGGCTACACCTTC. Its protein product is CASSLAYGGLYGYTF.

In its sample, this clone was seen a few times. CDR3 residues: CASSIGANEQFF. CDR3 DNA sequence: TGTGCCAGCAGCATCGGAGCCAATGAGCAGTTCTTC. The J gene is TRBJ2-1, the V gene TRBV4-2; D unclear. This CDR3 comprises 12 residues. The V gene's germline CDR1 is LGHNA and CDR2 YNFKEQ. V lost 5 bases and J lost 6, with 8 bases in between.

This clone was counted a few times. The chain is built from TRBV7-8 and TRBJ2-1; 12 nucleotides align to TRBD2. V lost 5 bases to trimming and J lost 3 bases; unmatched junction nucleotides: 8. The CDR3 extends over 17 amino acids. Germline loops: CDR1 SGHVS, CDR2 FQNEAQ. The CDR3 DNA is TGTGCCAGCAGCCCTCTCTCTAGCGGGAGGGTCTACAATGAGCAGTTCTTC. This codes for CASSPLSSGRVYNEQFF.

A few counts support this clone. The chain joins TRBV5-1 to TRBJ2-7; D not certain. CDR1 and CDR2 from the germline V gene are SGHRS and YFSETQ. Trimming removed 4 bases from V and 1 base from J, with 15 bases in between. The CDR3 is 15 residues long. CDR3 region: CASSATPDGSYEQYF. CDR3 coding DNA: TGCGCCAGCAGCGCCACCCCTGACGGATCCTACGAGCAGTACTTC.

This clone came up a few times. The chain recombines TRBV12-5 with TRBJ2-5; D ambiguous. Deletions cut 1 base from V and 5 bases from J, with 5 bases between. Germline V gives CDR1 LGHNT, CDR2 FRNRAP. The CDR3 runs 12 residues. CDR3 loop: CASGLDRETQYF. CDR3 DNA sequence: TGTGCTAGTGGTTTGGACCGCGAGACCCAGTACTTC.

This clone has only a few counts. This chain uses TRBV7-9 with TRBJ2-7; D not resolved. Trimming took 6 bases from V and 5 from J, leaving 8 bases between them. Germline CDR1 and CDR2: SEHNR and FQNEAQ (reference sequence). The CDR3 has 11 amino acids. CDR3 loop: CASSWADEQYF. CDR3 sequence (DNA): TGTGCCAGCAGTTGGGCCGACGAGCAGTACTTC.

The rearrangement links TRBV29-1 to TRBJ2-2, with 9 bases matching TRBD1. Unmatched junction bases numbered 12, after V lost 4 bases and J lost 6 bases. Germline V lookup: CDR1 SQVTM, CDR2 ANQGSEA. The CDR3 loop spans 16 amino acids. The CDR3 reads CSVALLTGGLAGELFF. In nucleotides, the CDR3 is TGCAGCGTTGCGTTACTGACAGGGGGATTGGCCGGGGAGCTGTTTTTT.

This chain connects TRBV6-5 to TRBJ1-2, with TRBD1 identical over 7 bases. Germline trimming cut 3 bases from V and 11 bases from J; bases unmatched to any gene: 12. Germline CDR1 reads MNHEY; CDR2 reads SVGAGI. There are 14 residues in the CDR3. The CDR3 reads CASSYLTGFPGYTF. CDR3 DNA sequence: TGTGCCAGCAGTTATCTGACAGGGTTCCCGGGGTACACCTTC.

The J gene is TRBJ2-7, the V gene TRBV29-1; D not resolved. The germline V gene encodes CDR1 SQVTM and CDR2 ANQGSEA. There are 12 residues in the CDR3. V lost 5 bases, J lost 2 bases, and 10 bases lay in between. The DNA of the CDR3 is TGCAGCGTTCCGGGTCCTGCCTACGAGCAGTACTTC. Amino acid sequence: CSVPGPAYEQYF.

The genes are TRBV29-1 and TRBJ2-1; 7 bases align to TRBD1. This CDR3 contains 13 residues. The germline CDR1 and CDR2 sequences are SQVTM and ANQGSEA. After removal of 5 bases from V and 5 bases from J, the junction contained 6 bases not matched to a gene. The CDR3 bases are TGCAGCGTTCCTGGACAGGTGAACAATGAGCAGTTCTTC. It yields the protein CSVPGQVNNEQFF.

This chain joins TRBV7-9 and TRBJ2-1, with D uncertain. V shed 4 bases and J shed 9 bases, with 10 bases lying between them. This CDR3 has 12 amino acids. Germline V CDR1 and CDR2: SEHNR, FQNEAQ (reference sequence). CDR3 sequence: CASSSSGTEQFF. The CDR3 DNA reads TGTGCCAGCAGCTCCTCGGGCACTGAGCAGTTCTTC.

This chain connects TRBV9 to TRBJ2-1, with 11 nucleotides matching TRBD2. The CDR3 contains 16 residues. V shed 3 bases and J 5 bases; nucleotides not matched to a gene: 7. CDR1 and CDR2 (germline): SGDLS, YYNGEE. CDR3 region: CASSEEGLAVDNEQFF. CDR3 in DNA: TGTGCCAGCAGCGAGGAGGGACTAGCGGTAGACAATGAGCAGTTCTTC.

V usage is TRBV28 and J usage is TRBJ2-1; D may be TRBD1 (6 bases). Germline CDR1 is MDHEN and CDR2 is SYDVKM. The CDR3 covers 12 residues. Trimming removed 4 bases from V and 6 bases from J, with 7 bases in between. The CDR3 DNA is TGTGCCAGCAGTTCAGGGGCCAATGAGCAGTTCTTC. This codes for CASSSGANEQFF.

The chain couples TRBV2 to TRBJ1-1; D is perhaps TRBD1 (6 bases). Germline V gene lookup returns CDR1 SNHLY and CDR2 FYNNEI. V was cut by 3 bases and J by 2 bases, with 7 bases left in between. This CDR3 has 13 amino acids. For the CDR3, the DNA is TGTGCCAGCAGTGATGGGACAAACACTGAAGCTTTCTTT. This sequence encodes CASSDGTNTEAFF.

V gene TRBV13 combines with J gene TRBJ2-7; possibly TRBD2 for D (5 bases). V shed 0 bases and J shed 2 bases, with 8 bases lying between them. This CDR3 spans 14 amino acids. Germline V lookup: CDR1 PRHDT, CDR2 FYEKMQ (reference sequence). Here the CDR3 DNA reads TGTGCCAGCAGCTTAGGCGGGGTGGCCTACGAGCAGTACTTC. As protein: CASSLGGVAYEQYF.

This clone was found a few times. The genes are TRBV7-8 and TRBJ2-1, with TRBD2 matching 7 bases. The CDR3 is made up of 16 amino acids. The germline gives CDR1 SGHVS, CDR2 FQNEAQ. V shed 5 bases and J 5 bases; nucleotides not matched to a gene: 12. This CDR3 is CASSPGGLAADNEQFF. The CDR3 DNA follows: TGTGCCAGCAGCCCCGGCGGGCTAGCGGCCGACAATGAGCAGTTCTTC.

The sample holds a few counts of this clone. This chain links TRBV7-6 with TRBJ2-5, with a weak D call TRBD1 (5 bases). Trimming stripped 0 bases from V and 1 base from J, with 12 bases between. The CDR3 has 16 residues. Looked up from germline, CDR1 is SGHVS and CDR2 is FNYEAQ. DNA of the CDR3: TGTGCCAGCAGCTTAGCCAAAAACAGGCTCCAAGAGACCCAGTACTTC. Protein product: CASSLAKNRLQETQYF.

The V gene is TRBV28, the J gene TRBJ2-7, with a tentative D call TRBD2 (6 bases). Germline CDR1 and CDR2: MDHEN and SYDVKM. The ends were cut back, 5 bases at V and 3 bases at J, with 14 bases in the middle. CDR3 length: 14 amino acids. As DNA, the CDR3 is TGTGCCAGCAGTCCCCCGGGAGATATCTACGAGCAGTACTTC. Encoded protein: CASSPPGDIYEQYF.